These 2 T cell receptor beta chains share one sample of origin, sequenced in a study of shared clonotypes between healthy human individuals. Sequencing used immunoSEQ multiplex PCR; TCRdb keeps in-frame clones, though not all of them. The repertoire has over a million clones, about 84% of them found once; the top ten carry more than 0.45%. The sample consisted of memory CD4+ T cells from PBMCs. Subset defined: CD45RA-negative fraction. The receptors were gathered from a man aged 18 to 30 in good health. Some clones in this sample may be carry-over from other donors' samples.

The chain has TRBV11-2 and TRBJ2-1; 10 positions match TRBD2. The CDR3 totals 15 residues. Looked up from germline, CDR1 is SGHAT and CDR2 is FQNNGV. Trimming took 5 bases from V and 4 from J; bases not matched to a gene: 5. The CDR3 DNA reads as TGTGCCAGCAGCGGAAGCGGGAGGGCGTACAATGAGCAGTTCTTC. It yields the protein CASSGSGRAYNEQFF.

This clone was detected many times. The chain carries TRBV6-1 and TRBJ2-7, with D possibly being TRBD1 (6 bases). The CDR3 has 13 residues. Germline-derived CDR1 and CDR2 are MNHNS and SASEGT. V gave up 6 bases and J gave up 3 bases, with 12 bases separating them. The CDR3 sequence is CASSGDTDYEQYF. CDR3 DNA: TGTGCCAGCAGCGGGGACACAGACTACGAGCAGTACTTC.